Listed here is a single TCR beta chain. This clonotype turned up a few times. This receptor's antigen is unknown. There are no base qualities to consult, and no much larger clone falls within one base. Library preparation was by RT-PCR. Sequencing instrument: Illumina HiSeq 2500. In TCRdb, the public reads were trimmed at Q25 with fastp and aligned with MiXCR, with productive beta chains retained. Rows with a matching CDR3 protein are joined into one entry that keeps the most common DNA and genes. Recorded for this sample are about 160,000 distinct CDR3 sequences; approximately 10% of them occurred a single time. Around 12% of the sample is held by the ten biggest clonotypes. This sample stems from a study of response to subunit inactivated influenza vaccine (dated by TCRdb to the late 2010s). Regarding the research as a whole: Deep quantitative profiling of the T cell receptor repertoire was used in the study to follow responses to a trivalent subunit inactivated influenza vaccine. General findings and caveats noted by the study authors: It was suggested by the authors that each seasonal influenza vaccination may recruit only a limited number of new T cells.

According to the study, the label for this sample's time point signals: 45 to 55 days after influenza vaccine administration. V and J lose 5 bases and 8 bases, and a span of 15 bases separates them. Looking up the germline V gene yields CDR1 SGHTA and CDR2 FQGTGA. Counted from cysteine to phenylalanine, this CDR3 has 14 amino acids. Only CDR3 DNA remains: 42 bases, in frame from the first base. The material sequenced was non-naive T cells sorted from PBMCs, taken roughly 46 days after vaccination. Interpreted using the paper, the cell subset or site label stands for: memory T cell fraction. Recombination linked TRBV7-3 to TRBJ2-2; possibly the D gene is TRBD2, per 5 matching bases. The TCR originated in a man aged 45 to 65 who received an inactivated influenza vaccine. Donor details come from another sample of the same person, matched by shared clones. The CDR3 loop reads CASSQGSSGGELFF. The sequence in DNA is TGTGCCAGCAGCCAAGGGAGCAGTGGTGGGGAGCTGTTTTTT.